Listed below are T cell receptor beta chains from one sample, sequenced in a study of T-cell reconstitution after alpha-beta-depleted transplantation in children. TCRdb re-called the PCR reads through MiXCR, storing one row per CDR3 protein. The table has roughly 400,000 distinct CDR3 sequences, approximately 20% seen once. Sequences were derived from PBMCs from the stem cell graft donor, sampled from the stem cell graft. The receptors derive from a human donor who donated a stem cell graft to a child with acute myeloid leukemia. Both conserved end residues are part of each CDR3. A D gene is named only where the DNA matches it firmly. Size values are once, few and many counts, or a class for expanded clones, and some rows have none.

TRBV20-1	TRBJ1-6	NA	15	TRBD1	CSARDSGQGVTPLHF	TGCAGTGCTAGAGATTCGGGACAGGGGGTTACACCCCTCCACTTT
TRBV9	TRBJ2-5	few	13	NA	CASSVGRAETQYF	TGTGCCAGCAGCGTAGGTCGCGCAGAGACCCAGTACTTC
TRBV5-5	TRBJ2-1	few	13	NA	CASSLAGEGIGFF	TGTGCCAGCAGCTTGGCCGGAGAGGGTATAGGGTTCTTC
TRBV12-3/TRBV12-4	TRBJ2-3	many	11	NA	CASRDTDTQYF	TGTGCCAGCAGGGACACAGATACGCAGTATTTT
TRBV20-1	TRBJ2-1	many	15	TRBD2	CSARSLAGSYNEQFF	TGCAGTGCTAGGTCGTTAGCGGGCTCCTACAATGAGCAGTTCTTC
TRBV12-3/TRBV12-4	TRBJ2-6	NA	16	TRBD1	CASSLQGAPGANVLTF	TGTGCCAGCAGTTTGCAGGGGGCTCCTGGGGCCAACGTCCTGACTTTC
TRBV7-8	TRBJ2-7	few	15	NA	CASSLSWAGAYEQYF	TGTGCCAGCAGCTTAAGCTGGGCAGGGGCCTACGAGCAGTACTTC
TRBV6-2/TRBV6-3	TRBJ2-1	NA	11	NA	CASTTGRVQFF	TGTGCCAGCACCACGGGGCGGGTCCAGTTCTTC
TRBV10-3	TRBJ2-3	many	10	NA	CAIGADAQYF	TGTGCCATCGGGGCGGATGCGCAGTATTTT
TRBV29-1	TRBJ1-1	many	15	NA	CSVVGAGPVNTEAFF	TGCAGCGTTGTTGGGGCAGGGCCAGTCAACACTGAAGCTTTCTTT
TRBV20-1	TRBJ1-4	few	19	TRBD1	CSARDRFGTGDVSDEKLFF	TGCAGTGCTAGAGATCGCTTTGGGACAGGGGATGTCAGTGATGAAAAACTGTTTTTT
TRBV2	TRBJ2-3	NA	15	NA	CASSEAQQFTDTQYF	TGTGCCAGCAGTGAAGCTCAGCAATTCACAGATACGCAGTATTTT
TRBV12-3/TRBV12-4	TRBJ2-3	NA	15	NA	CASSLRGLYTDTQYF	TGTGCCAGCAGTTTACGGGGGCTTTACACAGATACGCAGTATTTT
TRBV21-1	TRBJ2-7	NA	14	NA	CAITNSGSCCEQYF	TGTGCCATCACGAATAGCGGGAGTTGCTGCGAGCAGTACTTC
TRBV7-2	TRBJ2-3	NA	15	TRBD2	CASSLWTSGTDTQYF	TGTGCCAGCAGCTTATGGACTAGTGGCACAGATACGCAGTATTTT
TRBV7-3	TRBJ1-1	many	14	NA	CASSKSGQGSEAFF	TGTGCCAGCAGCAAATCGGGGCAGGGGTCTGAAGCTTTCTTT
TRBV21-1	TRBJ2-7	few	12	NA	CASSKGIEEQYF	TGTGCCAGCAGCAAAGGCATAGAAGAGCAGTACTTC
TRBV20-1	TRBJ2-1	many	17	TRBD2	CSARDLFSGRAGDEQFF	TGCAGTGCTAGAGATTTGTTTAGCGGGAGGGCCGGCGATGAGCAGTTCTTC
TRBV29-1	TRBJ2-1	many	11	NA	CSVEHPNEQFF	TGCAGCGTTGAGCACCCCAATGAGCAGTTCTTC
TRBV9	TRBJ2-1	many	16	NA	CASSVDWQVAYNEQFF	TGTGCCAGCAGCGTAGATTGGCAGGTAGCCTACAATGAGCAGTTCTTC
TRBV12-3/TRBV12-4	TRBJ1-4	NA	14	TRBD1	CASSLGTGREKLFF	TGTGCCAGCAGTCTCGGGACAGGGCGGGAAAAACTGTTTTTT
TRBV10-3	TRBJ2-2	NA	15	NA	CAISESRPNTGELFF	TGTGCCATCAGTGAGTCGCGGCCGAACACCGGGGAGCTGTTTTTT
TRBV12-3/TRBV12-4	TRBJ1-1	many	15	NA	CASSSNNGAVSEAFF	TGTGCCAGCAGTTCAAATAACGGGGCGGTATCTGAAGCTTTCTTT
TRBV13	TRBJ2-3	NA	15	NA	CASSLPGPSTDTQYF	TGTGCCAGCAGCTTACCAGGGCCCAGCACAGATACGCAGTATTTT
TRBV5-1	TRBJ2-3	NA	16	TRBD1	CASSLAGTGGQDTQYF	TGCGCCAGCAGCTTGGCAGGGACAGGGGGCCAAGATACGCAGTATTTT
TRBV29-1	TRBJ2-7	many	11	NA	CSVEASYEQYF	TGCAGCGTTGAAGCCTCCTACGAGCAGTACTTC
TRBV9	TRBJ2-3	NA	17	TRBD2	CASSAEVTSGRRDTQYF	TGTGCCAGCAGCGCCGAGGTGACTAGCGGGAGAAGGGATACGCAGTATTTT
TRBV20-1	TRBJ2-3	few	13	NA	CSATWSSTDTQYF	TGCAGTGCCACTTGGTCTAGCACAGATACGCAGTATTTT
TRBV12-3/TRBV12-4	TRBJ2-1	NA	14	TRBD1	CASQGQGYYNEQFF	TGTGCCAGCCAAGGACAGGGGTACTACAATGAGCAGTTCTTC
TRBV28	TRBJ1-6	few	13	NA	CASTEQGGSPLHF	TGTGCCAGCACTGAACAGGGAGGTTCACCCCTCCACTTT
TRBV2	TRBJ2-3	NA	14	NA	CASRAGSRTDTQYF	TGTGCCAGCAGGGCCGGGTCGCGCACAGATACGCAGTATTTT
TRBV28	TRBJ1-5	NA	13	NA	CASVTGKNQPQHF	TGTGCCAGCGTAACCGGGAAAAATCAGCCCCAGCATTTT
TRBV25-1	TRBJ2-7	NA	14	TRBD2	CASSEGAGGDEQYF	TGTGCCAGCAGTGAAGGTGCGGGAGGCGACGAGCAGTACTTC
TRBV20-1	TRBJ2-7	few	15	TRBD2	CSASPRRTSSYEQYF	TGCAGTGCTAGCCCACGCCGGACTAGCAGCTACGAGCAGTACTTC
TRBV29-1	TRBJ2-2	few	14	NA	CSVRDLKNTGELFF	TGCAGCGTACGGGACTTAAAGAACACCGGGGAGCTGTTTTTT
TRBV20-1	TRBJ2-1	many	14	NA	CSARDAQVYNEQFF	TGCAGTGCTAGAGATGCGCAGGTCTACAATGAGCAGTTCTTC
TRBV3-1	TRBJ2-7	few	13	TRBD2	CASARGGRMEQYF	TGTGCCAGCGCGAGGGGCGGGAGAATGGAGCAGTACTTC
TRBV4-1	TRBJ2-1	few	15	TRBD2	CASSQGLAGRGEQFF	TGCGCCAGCAGCCAAGGGCTAGCGGGACGGGGTGAGCAGTTCTTC
TRBV21-1	TRBJ2-1	NA	14	NA	CASSKLAGGDEQFF	TGTGCCAGCAGCAAATTAGCGGGAGGCGATGAGCAGTTCTTC
TRBV25-1	TRBJ2-3	few	15	NA	CASSPTEHFVDTQYF	TGTGCCAGCAGTCCCACGGAACACTTCGTAGATACGCAGTATTTT
TRBV7-2	TRBJ2-1	few	13	NA	CASSGGTHNEQFF	TGTGCCAGCAGCGGCGGGACTCACAATGAGCAGTTCTTC
TRBV28	TRBJ1-1	NA	13	NA	CASSTRKATEAFF	TGTGCCAGCAGTACAAGAAAGGCCACTGAAGCTTTCTTT
TRBV15	TRBJ2-1	NA	15	NA	CATSRDTRSYNEQFF	TGTGCCACCAGCAGGGATACCCGGTCCTACAATGAGCAGTTCTTC
TRBV29-1	TRBJ2-7	few	14	TRBD1	CSFRRQGSSYEQYF	TGCAGCTTCCGTCGACAGGGTTCCTCCTACGAGCAGTACTTC
TRBV5-1	TRBJ1-1	few	14	NA	CASSLEIANTEAFF	TGCGCCAGCAGCTTGGAAATAGCGAACACTGAAGCTTTCTTT
TRBV12-3/TRBV12-4	TRBJ2-3	NA	11	NA	CASTAGDTQYF	TGTGCCAGCACTGCTGGGGATACGCAGTATTTT
TRBV27	TRBJ1-5	few	14	NA	CASSLRQYNQPQHF	TGTGCCAGCAGTTTAAGGCAGTATAATCAGCCCCAGCATTTT
TRBV24-1	TRBJ2-3	NA	15	TRBD1	CATSGGQPSTDTQYF	TGTGCCACCAGTGGGGGACAGCCTAGCACAGATACGCAGTATTTT
TRBV20-1	TRBJ2-3	few	14	TRBD2	CSTRTAGAGDTQYF	TGCAGTACCCGGACAGCGGGAGCAGGAGATACGCAGTATTTT
TRBV5-1	TRBJ1-4	many	18	NA	CASSLGAEAYATNEKLFF	TGCGCCAGCAGCTTGGGCGCTGAGGCTTACGCAACTAATGAAAAACTGTTTTTT
TRBV10-1	TRBJ2-2	few	18	TRBD2	CASSFGLAASSNTGELFF	TGCGCCAGCAGCTTCGGACTAGCGGCGTCCTCGAACACCGGGGAGCTGTTTTTT
TRBV3-1	TRBJ2-7	NA	12	NA	CASSQGVNEQYF	TGTGCCAGCAGCCAAGGTGTAAACGAGCAGTACTTC
TRBV6-5	TRBJ2-6	NA	18	NA	CASSYFPGVSSGANVLTF	TGTGCCAGCAGTTACTTCCCGGGGGTATCGTCTGGGGCCAACGTCCTGACTTTC
TRBV7-8	TRBJ2-7	few	14	NA	CASSPGPAGNEQYF	TGTGCCAGCAGCCCCGGTCCGGCGGGAAACGAGCAGTACTTC
TRBV7-9	TRBJ2-5	few	14	NA	CASSFDRVSETQYF	TGTGCCAGCAGCTTTGATAGGGTATCGGAGACCCAGTACTTC